This TCR beta chain was observed in a study of neurological immune-mediated disorders (dated by TCRdb to the late 2010s). In the study overall: Among the 34 multiple sclerosis patients, relapsing-remitting MS accounted for some 30 and secondary progressive MS accounted for 3. The cohort included about 66 subjects: roughly 15 with HAM/TSP, approximately 35 with multiple sclerosis, and around 20 healthy controls. Peripheral blood TCR-beta repertoires from HTLV-I-associated myelopathy (HAM/TSP) patients, multiple sclerosis patients and healthy controls were compared by UMI-based sequencing. Longitudinal samples, technical triplicates and paired sorted CD4+ and CD8+ T-cell subsets, alongside PBMC samples, were included among the approximately 99 TCR-beta libraries. What the authors observed across the whole study: TCR clonal expansion was highest in HAM/TSP patients and lowest in MS patients, with MS patients falling below even healthy controls. In phylogenetic analysis, the repertoires of 18 of 34 MS patients grouped into a cluster of related CDR3 sequences, which suggests a possible signature at the repertoire level. The MS cluster showed no association with clinical or MRI features, and the authors stated that larger cohorts are needed. Expanded clones from different subjects shared no identical CDR3 amino acid sequences, which suggests that TCR-beta repertoires were private in all groups.

For the unsorted PBMC libraries, 2 million PBMCs were stored in RNAlater at -80 degrees C until RNA extraction and were used to generate the libraries. Multiple sclerosis patients were enrolled in a US clinical protocol under which disease progression was evaluated by magnetic resonance imaging. Peripheral blood underwent Ficoll-Hypaque density gradient centrifugation to isolate PBMCs, which were then cryopreserved in liquid nitrogen. Reading from cysteine to phenylalanine, the CDR3 counts 13 amino acids. Only CDR3 DNA is held: 39 bases, read in frame from base 1. CDR1 and CDR2, per the germline V gene (reference sequence), are SGHAT and FQDESV. V and J are truncated by 1 base and 7 bases respectively, leaving an intervening sequence of 5 bases. cDNA was synthesized by template-switch 5'RACE using a primer carrying a 10-nucleotide random unique molecular identifier by which each TCR transcript was tagged. Over 160 million TCR-beta sequences, covering 15-18 subjects, were produced in each sequencing run. The RNeasy kit was used for extraction of total RNA. The KAPA Real-time Library Amplification kit was used to amplify TCR-beta VDJ regions with primers for the TCR constant region and the 5'RACE anchor. A first PCR added sample indexes and Illumina adaptors, after which a second PCR increased the library yield. After Ampure bead purification, the roughly 650 bp TCR product was size-selected on a 2% E-gel SizeSelection system. Before pooling, libraries had their quality checked on a Bioanalyzer, their concentration measured with Qubit, and their quantity determined with the Kapa Library Quantification kit. An Illumina HiSeq 2500 sequenced the libraries paired-end 2 x 150 bp. To increase sequence diversity, roughly 24-32% phiX was spiked into each library pool. The paper's processing steps were these. Quality-filtered reads were processed with the UMI-based MiGEC pipeline, and over 90% of raw TCR sequences were removed by the MiGEC pipeline during error correction. IMGT germline references were used for aligning VDJ genes, and each clonotype was defined as a unique CDR3 amino acid sequence together with its V-J genes. Clonal expansion, Shannon diversity, and CDR3 relatedness (CalcPairwiseDistances, ClusterSamples) were evaluated with VDJtools, and phylogenetic trees were built with CLCbio workbench. Using coefficient-of-variation modelling across technical triplicates, the study counted a clone as expanded if it had at least 8 unique UMIs. Starting from the raw public reads, TCRdb applied fastp trimming at Q25, assembled clones with MiXCR and retained in-frame beta chains. Duplicate CDR3 protein sequences are folded into a single record with the most common DNA and genes. TCRdb, not the original authors, processed these V and J calls. This sample gives tens of thousands of distinct CDR3 sequences in total; 2% to 3% of them show up just once. Of the sample, less than 3.5% falls within the top ten clones.

This clonotype was found many times. No antigen is known for it. It has no much larger one-base neighbor in the sample; base qualities were not kept. The sequencing input was PBMCs. The receptor was derived from a man aged 45-60 years with multiple sclerosis. In this chain, TRBV11-1 is recombined with TRBJ1-6, with the D segment identity uncertain. The CDR3 corresponds to CASSLVVNSPLHF. The DNA sequence reads TGTGCCAGCAGCTTAGTGGTGAATTCACCCCTCCACTTT. With the portions outside the CDR3 filled from the reference TRBV11-1 and TRBJ1-6 genes, the complete variable region becomes EAEVAQSPRYKITEKSQAVAFWCDPISGHATLYWYRQILGQGPELLVQFQDESVVDDSQLPKDRFSAERLKGVDSTLKIQPAELGDSAMYLCASSLVVNSPLHFGNGTRLTVT.